Listed below are T cell receptor beta chains from one sample, sequenced in a study of cytomegalovirus exposure and HLA in healthy donors. Method: immunoSEQ multiplex PCR; TCRdb's copy keeps in-frame clones and lacks some. Seen here are fewer than 400,000 clones, roughly 89% observed once, and the top ten hold approximately 0.84%. Sequencing was performed on PBMCs. These receptors were obtained from a woman between 18 and 29 years old in good health and CMV-seronegative. CDR3s include the opening cysteine and the closing phenylalanine or tryptophan. The order of the fields is CDR3 DNA, CDR3 protein, clone size, J gene, V gene, D gene. A D gene is named only where the DNA matches it firmly. Size is stated for part of the rows, as once, few or many counts, or as a class when the clone is expanded.

TGTGCCAGTAGTATAGAAGGGACAGGGGTAATAACTCAGCCCCAGCATTTT CASSIEGTGVITQPQHF NA TRBJ1-5 TRBV19 TRBD1
TGTGCCAGCAGCTTGGTGGGACAGGACTACGAGCAGTACTTC CASSLVGQDYEQYF NA TRBJ2-7 TRBV5-6 TRBD1
TGTGCCAGCAGTTTCAAGCGCTACGAGCAGTACTTC CASSFKRYEQYF NA TRBJ2-7 TRBV28 NA
TGTGCCAGTAGGATGGGACATACTAATGAAAAACTGTTTTTT CASRMGHTNEKLFF NA TRBJ1-4 TRBV19 NA
TGTGCCAGCAGTTTATCAGCGATCGGGGAGCTGTTTTTT CASSLSAIGELFF NA TRBJ2-2 TRBV27 NA
TGTGCCAGCAGCTTAGGGGAACTACAGGGCCCTGGGGCCAACGTCCTGACTTTC CASSLGELQGPGANVLTF NA TRBJ2-6 TRBV7-9 NA
TGTGCCAGCAGTTTCGTCCAGCGGGAGAAGGAGACCCAGTACTTC CASSFVQREKETQYF NA TRBJ2-5 TRBV27 TRBD2
TGTGCCAGCACCAGGACAGGGATTGTGAATGAGCAGTTCTTC CASTRTGIVNEQFF NA TRBJ2-1 TRBV2 TRBD1
TGTGCCACCAGCCAACAACTAGCGGGAGTTGAGACCCAGTACTTC CATSQQLAGVETQYF NA TRBJ2-5 TRBV15 TRBD2
TGTGCCAGCAGCGACTGGACTAGCGGGAGGGTAGACAATGAGCAGTTCTTC CASSDWTSGRVDNEQFF NA TRBJ2-1 TRBV9 TRBD2
TGTGCCAGCAGCTCCCTCGTCGCGGGAGGGTGGGACGAGCAGTACTTC CASSSLVAGGWDEQYF NA TRBJ2-7 TRBV7-6 TRBD2
TGCGCCAGCAGCTTGGGCCCCGGAGAGGCCTACGAGCAGTACTTC CASSLGPGEAYEQYF NA TRBJ2-7 TRBV5-1 NA
TGTGCCAGCAGGGTACTCCGGAACACTGAAGCTTTCTTT CASRVLRNTEAFF NA TRBJ1-1 TRBV28 NA
TGTGACGAGGCGGTCCTGACTTTC CDEAVLTF once TRBJ2-6 TRBV9 NA
TGTGCCACCAGTCTCCCGGGACAGGGAAACTATGGCTACACCTTC CATSLPGQGNYGYTF NA TRBJ1-2 TRBV15 TRBD1
TGCGCCAGCAGCTGGGGACTAGCGGGAGGTGGTGAGCAGTTCTTC CASSWGLAGGGEQFF few TRBJ2-1 TRBV5-1 TRBD2
TGTGCCAGCAGTCCGTCCGGACTAGCGGGCTACGAGCAGTACTTC CASSPSGLAGYEQYF NA TRBJ2-7 TRBV6-5 TRBD2
TGTGCCAGCTTTACCGGGACAGAGAACACCGGGGAGCTGTTTTTT CASFTGTENTGELFF NA TRBJ2-2 TRBV28 TRBD1
TGCGCCAGCAGCCAAGATCGGGCGGGAGGGATCTACAATGAGCAGTTCTTC CASSQDRAGGIYNEQFF NA TRBJ2-1 TRBV4-3 TRBD2
TGTGCCAGCGCCCCAACGGAGGATGAGCAGTTCTTC CASAPTEDEQFF NA TRBJ2-1 TRBV28 NA
TGTGCCAGCAGCGCCCCGTTGGGAGAGGGCTACAATGAGCAGTTCTTC CASSAPLGEGYNEQFF NA TRBJ2-1 TRBV2 NA
TGCGCCAGCAGCCTTAACCTAGCGGCTAGCACAGATACGCAGTATTTT CASSLNLAASTDTQYF NA TRBJ2-3 TRBV4-3 TRBD2
TGTGCCAGCAGTCCCCGCAGGGTGACCTACAATGAGCAGTTCTTC CASSPRRVTYNEQFF once TRBJ2-1 TRBV28 NA
TGTGCCAGCGCGACTGGAGCCTACAATGAGCAGTTCTTC CASATGAYNEQFF NA TRBJ2-1 TRBV6-4 NA
TGTGCCAGCAGCTTGAGCGGGCTGACCTACAATGAGCAGTTCTTC CASSLSGLTYNEQFF once TRBJ2-1 TRBV7-2 NA
TGTGCCAGCAGAAGCATACTAGCGGCCACAGATACGCAGTATTTT CASRSILAATDTQYF NA TRBJ2-3 TRBV7-2 TRBD2
TGTGCCAGCAGTTTCCGGACAGGGGTAAGGGAGACCCAGTACTTC CASSFRTGVRETQYF NA TRBJ2-5 TRBV27 TRBD1
TGTGCCAGCAGCCAAGGGACAATAGCCAAAAACATTCAGTACTTC CASSQGTIAKNIQYF NA TRBJ2-4 TRBV9 NA
TGTGCCAGCAGTCCGCTAACCCAAGAGACCCAGTACTTC CASSPLTQETQYF NA TRBJ2-5 TRBV27 NA
TGTGCCAGCAGCAAGACTAGCGGGAGTAATGAGCAGTTCTTC CASSKTSGSNEQFF NA TRBJ2-1 TRBV6-5 TRBD2
TGTGCCAGCAGCTTGGGGGGGACTAGCGGGAGAGAGCATACGCAGTATTTT CASSLGGTSGREHTQYF NA TRBJ2-3 TRBV5-6 TRBD2
TGTGCCAGCAAGGGGACAGGGGGCTCCCCCGATGGCTACACCTTC CASKGTGGSPDGYTF NA TRBJ1-2 TRBV5-6 TRBD1
TGTGCCTGGAGGCCGGGGAACGACTATGGCTACACCTTC CAWRPGNDYGYTF NA TRBJ1-2 TRBV30 NA
TGCGCCAGCAGCTTGGCGGGGGAACCGGATACGCAGTATTTT CASSLAGEPDTQYF NA TRBJ2-3 TRBV5-1 NA
TGTGCCAGCAGCCTGCGAAGCAATCAGCCCCAGCATTTT CASSLRSNQPQHF NA TRBJ1-5 TRBV27 NA
TGTGCCAGCAGTTCTGACTTGGACTCTGGAAACACCATATATTTT CASSSDLDSGNTIYF NA TRBJ1-3 TRBV27 NA
TGTGCCAGCAGTCAAGGACAGAACAATCAGCCCCAGCATTTT CASSQGQNNQPQHF NA TRBJ1-5 TRBV27 NA
TGTGCCAGCACCTCAGGGATCATGAACACTGAAGCTTTCTTT CASTSGIMNTEAFF NA TRBJ1-1 TRBV9 NA
TGTGCCACCAGCGAATTACATTCCGGGACAGGGGTAAATCAGCCCCAGCATTTT CATSELHSGTGVNQPQHF NA TRBJ1-5 TRBV15 TRBD1
TGTGCCAGCGGGACTAGCGCCTATGGTGAGCAGTTCTTC CASGTSAYGEQFF NA TRBJ2-1 TRBV27 TRBD2
TGTGCCAGCAGCCGTGGGGGGGTTCCGGGCTACACCTTC CASSRGGVPGYTF few TRBJ1-2 TRBV4-2 NA
TGTGCCAGCAGTAAAGACACGGGAGCTAAGGATGGCTACACCTTC CASSKDTGAKDGYTF NA TRBJ1-2 TRBV27 NA
TGCAGTGCTGGAGGGACAGGGCAAGCTTTCTTT CSAGGTGQAFF NA TRBJ1-1 TRBV20-1 TRBD1
TGCAGCGTTTTGGCCAGAGAAGCTTTCTTT CSVLAREAFF NA TRBJ1-1 TRBV29-1 NA
TGTGCCAGCAGCACGGGACTAGCGGGAGAGCGAGGAAACATTCAGTACTTC CASSTGLAGERGNIQYF NA TRBJ2-4 TRBV28 TRBD2
TGTGCCAGCAGTGAAACCCACAGGGGGAGAAACACCATATATTTT CASSETHRGRNTIYF NA TRBJ1-3 TRBV6-1 TRBD1
TGTGCCAGCAGTTACAGTACTAGCGGGGCCTACGAGCAGTACTTC CASSYSTSGAYEQYF NA TRBJ2-7 TRBV6-5 TRBD2